The present entry profiles one T cell receptor (beta chain) with its context. This specimen belongs to a study of blood T cell repertoires in COVID-19. Using immunoSEQ multiplex PCR, the repertoire was profiled, and TCRdb retains in-frame clones only, with some absent. Of about 200,000 clones detected, about nine tenths appear once; the ten largest clones hold 0.5% to 0.55%. Germline V gene sequence: CDR1 PRHDT, CDR2 FYEKMQ (reference sequence). V was clipped by 1 base and J by 5 bases, with 12 bases between them. This CDR3 is 14 amino acids long. This chain uses TRBV13 with TRBJ2-7, with D maybe TRBD1 (6 bases). This clonotype was obtained from a man in his forties or fifties with acute or convalescent COVID-19. The sequenced sample was peripheral blood. CDR3 sequence reads: CASSLDRDRNEQYF. The CDR3 DNA reads TGTGCCAGCAGCTTAGACAGGGATCGGAACGAGCAGTACTTC.